These 7 T cell receptor beta chains were sequenced from one sample in a study of graft-versus-host responses after intestinal transplantation. TCRdb's table, derived via immunoSEQ multiplex PCR, lists solely in-frame clones and lacks some. In the table there are tens of thousands of clones, roughly 91% of which are singletons. These receptors' antigens are unknown. The sample consisted of unstimulated CD8+ T cells sorted from spleen or lymph node cells, taken before intestinal transplant. The origin of the receptors is a human donor who received an intestinal transplant.

The chain employs TRBV19 and TRBJ1-1, with TRBD1 matching 8 bases. The germline CDR1 and CDR2 sequences are LNHDA and SQIVND (reference sequence). Losses at the gene ends were 5 bases for V and 4 bases for J; bases not matched to a gene: 6. The CDR3 sequence is 14 residues long. CDR3 region: CASSPGGGGTEAFF. The DNA for the CDR3 is TGTGCCAGTAGTCCAGGGGGCGGGGGCACTGAAGCTTTCTTT.

The genes are TRBV4-3 and TRBJ2-7, with 8 bases aligning to TRBD1. The CDR3 runs 15 residues. Trimming cost V 1 base and J 5 bases; bases outside gene matches: 7. CDR1 is LGHNA and CDR2 is YSLEER in the germline V gene. CDR3 coding DNA: TGCGCCAGCAGCCAAGTCGTACAGGGGGAGGACGAGCAGTACTTC. Amino acids: CASSQVVQGEDEQYF.

The chain uses TRBV7-6 and TRBJ1-1, with 10 positions matching TRBD1. Germline V gene sequence: CDR1 SGHVS, CDR2 FNYEAQ. Losses at the gene ends were 3 bases for V and 7 bases for J; bases not matched to a gene: 5. The CDR3 consists of 14 residues. As DNA, the CDR3 is TGTGCCAGCAGCTTGGGACAGGGGACTAATGAAGCTTTCTTT. It is translated as CASSLGQGTNEAFF.

This chain joins TRBV30 and TRBJ1-5, with 8 bases that match TRBD1. The CDR3 length is 13 residues. V was clipped by 0 bases and J by 5 bases; unmatched bases: 0. CDR1 and CDR2 (germline): GTSNPN, SVGIG (reference sequence). Written as DNA, the CDR3 is TGTGCCTGGAGTGTACAGGGGGATCAGCCCCAGCATTTT. Its protein is CAWSVQGDQPQHF.

The gene calls are TRBV7-2 and TRBJ2-1, with 8 positions matching TRBD2. V was pared by 5 bases and J by 10 bases, with 4 bases of the junction left unmatched. Germline V gives CDR1 SGHTA, CDR2 FQGNSA. The length of the CDR3 is 12 residues. This CDR3 reads CASSPGGVEQFF. Here the CDR3 DNA reads TGTGCCAGCAGCCCGGGGGGGGTCGAGCAGTTCTTC. Full variable domain (outside the CDR3, taken from reference TRBV7-2 and TRBJ2-1): GAGVSQSPSNKVTEKGKDVELRCDPISGHTALYWYRQSLGQGLEFLIYFQGNSAPDKSGLPSDRFSAERTGGSVSTLTIQRTQQEDSAVYLCASSPGGVEQFFGPGTRLTVL.

This sequence joins TRBV2 and TRBJ1-5, with TRBD1 matching 7 bases. V dropped 7 bases and J dropped 3; count of bases not matched to a gene: 9. Germline CDR1 reads SNHLY; CDR2 reads FYNNEI. The CDR3 has 15 amino acids. The CDR3 is CASKTGTVDNQPQHF. In DNA, the CDR3 is TGTGCCAGCAAAACCGGGACAGTGGACAATCAGCCCCAGCATTTT.

This clone has a single count. This rearrangement joins TRBV10-2 to TRBJ2-5; D is possibly TRBD2 (6 bases). V lost 10 bases and J lost 1, with 22 bases in between. The germline V gene encodes CDR1 WSHSY and CDR2 SAAADI. CDR3 length equals 16 residues. CDR3 region: CATPSGGPLSQETQYF. CDR3 in DNA: TGCGCCACCCCGTCTGGAGGGCCCCTCAGCCAAGAGACCCAGTACTTC.